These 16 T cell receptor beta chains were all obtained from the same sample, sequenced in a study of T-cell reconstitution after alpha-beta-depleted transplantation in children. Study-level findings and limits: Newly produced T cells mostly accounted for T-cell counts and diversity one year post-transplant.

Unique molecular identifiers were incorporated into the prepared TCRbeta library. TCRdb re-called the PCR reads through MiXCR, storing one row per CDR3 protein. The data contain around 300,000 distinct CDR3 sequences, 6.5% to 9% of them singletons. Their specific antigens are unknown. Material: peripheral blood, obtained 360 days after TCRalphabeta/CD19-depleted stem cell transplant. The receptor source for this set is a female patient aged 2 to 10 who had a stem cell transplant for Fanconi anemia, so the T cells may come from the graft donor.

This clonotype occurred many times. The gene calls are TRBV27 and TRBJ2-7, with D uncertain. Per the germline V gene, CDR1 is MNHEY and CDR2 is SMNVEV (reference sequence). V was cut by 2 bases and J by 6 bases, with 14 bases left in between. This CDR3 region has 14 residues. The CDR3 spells CASSLTFDAFEQYF. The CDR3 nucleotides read TGTGCCAGCAGTTTAACCTTTGACGCGTTCGAGCAGTACTTC.

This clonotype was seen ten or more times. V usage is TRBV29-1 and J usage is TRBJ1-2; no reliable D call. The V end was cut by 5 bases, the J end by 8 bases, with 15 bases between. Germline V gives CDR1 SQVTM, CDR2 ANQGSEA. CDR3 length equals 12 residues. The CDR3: CSVRRQLTGYTF. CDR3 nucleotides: TGCAGCGTTCGACGGCAGTTAACCGGCTACACCTTC. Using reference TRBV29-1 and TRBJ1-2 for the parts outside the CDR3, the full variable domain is SAVISQKPSRDICQRGTSLTIQCQVDSQVTMMFWYRQQPGQSLTLIATANQGSEATYESGFVIDKFPISRPNLTFSTLTVSNMSPEDSSIYLCSVRRQLTGYTFGSGTRLTVV.

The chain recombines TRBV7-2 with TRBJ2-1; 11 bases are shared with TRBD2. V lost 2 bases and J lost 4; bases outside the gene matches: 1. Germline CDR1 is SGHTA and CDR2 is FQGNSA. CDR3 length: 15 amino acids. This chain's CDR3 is CASSLTSGRYNEQFF. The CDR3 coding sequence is TGTGCCAGCAGCTTAACTAGCGGGAGATACAATGAGCAGTTCTTC.

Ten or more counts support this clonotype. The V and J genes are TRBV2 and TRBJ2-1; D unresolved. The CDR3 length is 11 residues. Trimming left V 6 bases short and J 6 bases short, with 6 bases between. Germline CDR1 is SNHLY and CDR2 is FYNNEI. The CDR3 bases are TGTGCCAGCAGGGATAGCAATGAGCAGTTCTTC. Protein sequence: CASRDSNEQFF.

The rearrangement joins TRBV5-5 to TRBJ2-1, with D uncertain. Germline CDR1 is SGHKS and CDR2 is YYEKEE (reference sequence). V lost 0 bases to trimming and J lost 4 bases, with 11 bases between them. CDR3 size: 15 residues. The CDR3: CASSLAEARYNEQFF. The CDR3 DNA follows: TGTGCCAGCAGCTTGGCCGAGGCTCGATACAATGAGCAGTTCTTC.

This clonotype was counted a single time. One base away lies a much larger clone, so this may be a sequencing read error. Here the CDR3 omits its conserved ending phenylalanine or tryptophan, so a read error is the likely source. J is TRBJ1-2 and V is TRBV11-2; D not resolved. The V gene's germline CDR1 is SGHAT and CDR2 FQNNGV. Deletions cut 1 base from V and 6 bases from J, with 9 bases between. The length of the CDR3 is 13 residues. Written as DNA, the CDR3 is TGTGCCAGCAGCTTAGGCCGCATCGATGGCTACACCTAC. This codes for CASSLGRIDGYTY.

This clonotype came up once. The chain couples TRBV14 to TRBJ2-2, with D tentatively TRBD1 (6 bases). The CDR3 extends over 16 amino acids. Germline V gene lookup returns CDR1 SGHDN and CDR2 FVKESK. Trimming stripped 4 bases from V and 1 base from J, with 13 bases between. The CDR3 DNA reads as TGTGCCAGCAGCCCTCAGACAGGCTTGAACACCGGGGAGCTGTTTTTT. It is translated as CASSPQTGLNTGELFF.

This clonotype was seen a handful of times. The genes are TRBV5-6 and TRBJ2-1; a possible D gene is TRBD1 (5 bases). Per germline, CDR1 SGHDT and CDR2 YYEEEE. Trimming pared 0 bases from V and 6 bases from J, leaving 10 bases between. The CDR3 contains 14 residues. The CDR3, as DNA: TGTGCCAGCAGCTTGGTCCCCAGGGCCAATGAGCAGTTCTTC. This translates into CASSLVPRANEQFF.

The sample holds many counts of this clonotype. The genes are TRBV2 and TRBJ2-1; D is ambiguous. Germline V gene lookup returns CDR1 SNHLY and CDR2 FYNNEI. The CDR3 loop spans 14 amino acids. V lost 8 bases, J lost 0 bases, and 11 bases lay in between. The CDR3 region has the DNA TGTGCCAGCCGGCCCGAGAGCTCCTACAATGAGCAGTTCTTC. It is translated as CASRPESSYNEQFF.

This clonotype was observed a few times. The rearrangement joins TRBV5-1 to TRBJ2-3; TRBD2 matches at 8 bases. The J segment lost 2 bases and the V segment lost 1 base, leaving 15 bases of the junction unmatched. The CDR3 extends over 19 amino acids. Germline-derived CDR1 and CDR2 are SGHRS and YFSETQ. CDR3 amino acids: CASSLTLRRGVINTDTQYF. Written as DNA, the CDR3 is TGCGCCAGCAGCTTGACTTTAAGGCGGGGGGTAATTAACACAGATACGCAGTATTTT. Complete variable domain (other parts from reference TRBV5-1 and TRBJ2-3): KAGVTQTPRYLIKTRGQQVTLSCSPISGHRSVSWYQQTPGQGLQFLFEYFSETQRNKGNFPGRFSGRQFSNSRSEMNVSTLELGDSALYLCASSLTLRRGVINTDTQYFGPGTRLTVL.

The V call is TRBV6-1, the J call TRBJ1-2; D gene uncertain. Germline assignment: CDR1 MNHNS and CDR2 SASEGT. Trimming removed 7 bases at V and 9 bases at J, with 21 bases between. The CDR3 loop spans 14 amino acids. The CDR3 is CASTPPGTGRSYTF. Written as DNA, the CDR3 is TGTGCCAGCACTCCCCCGGGTACTGGTCGGAGCTACACCTTC.

The CDR3 region is CASSQDSAGSNQPQHF. For the CDR3, the DNA is TGCGCCAGCAGCCAAGATAGTGCGGGAAGCAATCAGCCCCAGCATTTT. This chain uses TRBV4-1 with TRBJ1-5; D uncertain. The CDR3 spans 16 residues. Germline values: CDR1 MGHRA, CDR2 YSYEKL. V was pared by 0 bases and J by 1 base, with 10 bases between.

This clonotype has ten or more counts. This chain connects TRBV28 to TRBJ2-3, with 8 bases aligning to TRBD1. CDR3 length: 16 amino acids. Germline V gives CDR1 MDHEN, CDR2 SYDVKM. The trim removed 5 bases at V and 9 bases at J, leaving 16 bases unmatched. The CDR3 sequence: CASSNPRDRTRVTQYF. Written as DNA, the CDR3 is TGTGCCAGCAGTAACCCCCGGGACAGGACCCGGGTGACGCAGTATTTT.

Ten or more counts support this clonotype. The CDR3 bases are TGCGCCAGCAGCTTCCTACCCCACTACGAGCAGTACGTC. This encodes CASSFLPHYEQYV. The genes are TRBV5-1 and TRBJ2-7; D not resolved. The germline V and J ends were trimmed by 2 bases and 3 bases, with 9 bases remaining between them. Germline CDR1 is SGHRS and CDR2 is YFSETQ. This CDR3 is 13 amino acids long.

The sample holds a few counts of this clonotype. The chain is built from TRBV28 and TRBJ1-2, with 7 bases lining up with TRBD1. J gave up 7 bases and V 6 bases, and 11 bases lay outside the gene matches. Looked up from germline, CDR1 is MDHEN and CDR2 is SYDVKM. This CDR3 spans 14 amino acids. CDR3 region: CASRPGQAGGGYTF. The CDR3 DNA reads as TGTGCCAGCAGACCCGGACAGGCCGGGGGTGGCTACACCTTC.

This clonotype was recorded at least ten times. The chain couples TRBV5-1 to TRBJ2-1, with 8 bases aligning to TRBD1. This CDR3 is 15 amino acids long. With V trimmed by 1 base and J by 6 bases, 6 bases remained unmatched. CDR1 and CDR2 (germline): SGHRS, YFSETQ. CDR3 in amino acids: CASSLKQGGGNEQFF. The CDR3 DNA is TGCGCCAGCAGCTTGAAACAGGGGGGAGGCAATGAGCAGTTCTTC.